This T cell receptor beta chain comes out of a study of CD8+ T cells in alopecia areata. The germline gives CDR1 ENHRY, CDR2 SYGVKD. The CDR3 has 12 residues. V was pared by 0 bases and J by 8 bases, with 7 bases between. Study conclusions and caveats: Affected scalp, especially in alopecia totalis/universalis, had a higher clonality than normal scalp did.

Worth noting for this clone: Its antigen is unidentified. Within the sample, other DNA sequences also encode this same CDR3.

Treatment described: oral pan-JAK inhibitor, 5-10 mg twice daily. Once RNA had been extracted, it was reverse transcribed into cDNA to act as the sequencing template. The protocol was immunoSEQ multiplex PCR, while the TCRdb copy is restricted to in-frame clones and leaves out a portion. The sample shows 200,000 to 250,000 clones, about three fifths of them seen only once. The chain couples TRBV10-3 to TRBJ2-5; unclear D gene. The TCR comes from a human donor with alopecia areata. The sample consisted of CD4+ T cells sorted from blood, taken at week 4, from a patient treated with tofacitinib. Written as DNA, the CDR3 is TGTGCCATCAGTGAGTCTAAGGAAACCCAGTACTTC. Encoded protein: CAISESKETQYF.